Listed here are 27 T cell receptor beta chains from one sample, sequenced in a study of T-cell memory formation after mild COVID-19. TCRdb re-derived calls from the 5' RACE reads in MiXCR, one entry per CDR3 protein. The profile shows 200,000 to 250,000 distinct CDR3 sequences, approximately 9% of them singletons. Source material: PBMCs or a T cell subset sorted from them (not recorded which). These receptors originate from a man between 18 and 35 years old who had mild COVID-19 (a few samples of this study predate the infection). Cell type and time point are not known.

This clonotype appeared a few times. The rearrangement joins TRBV2 to TRBJ2-1; 9 nucleotides match TRBD1. After removal of 9 bases from V and 9 bases from J, the junction contained 9 bases not matched to a gene. Per germline, CDR1 SNHLY and CDR2 FYNNEI. The CDR3 runs 13 residues. DNA of the CDR3: TGTGCCAGTGGGACAGGGTGGCGGGGTGAGCAGTTCTTC. Translation: CASGTGWRGEQFF.

This chain connects TRBV28 to TRBJ2-4; a weak D match, TRBD2 (5 bases). Germline values: CDR1 MDHEN, CDR2 SYDVKM. V lost 8 bases and J 9 bases, leaving 20 bases between the germline ends. The CDR3 is 14 amino acids. CDR3 bases: TGTGCCAGCGGATCGAGACCCGGGGAAATCATTCAGTACTTC. Protein product: CASGSRPGEIIQYF.

This clonotype occurred a few times. The chain uses TRBV9 and TRBJ1-5, with D maybe TRBD1 (5 bases). The CDR3 spans 13 residues. Per the germline V gene, CDR1 is SGDLS and CDR2 is YYNGEE. V lost 0 bases to trimming and J lost 9 bases, with 10 bases between them. CDR3 loop: CASSVASGGPQHF. CDR3 nucleotides: TGTGCCAGCAGCGTAGCTTCCGGGGGGCCCCAGCATTTT. Complete variable domain (other parts from reference TRBV9 and TRBJ1-5): DSGVTQTPKHLITATGQRVTLRCSPRSGDLSVYWYQQSLDQGLQFLIQYYNGEERAKGNILERFSAQQFPDLHSELNLSSLELGDSALYFCASSVASGGPQHFGDGTRLSIL.

This clonotype was detected only a few times. V and J are TRBV5-1 and TRBJ2-2; D uncertain. Between the trimmed V and J ends, which lost 0 bases and 6 bases, there was a span of 12 bases. This CDR3 region has 15 residues. Per the germline V gene, CDR1 is SGHRS and CDR2 is YFSETQ. The chain's CDR3 is CASSLVSARPGELFF. For the CDR3, the DNA is TGCGCCAGCAGCTTGGTTTCTGCTCGACCCGGGGAGCTGTTTTTT.

This clonotype has ten or more counts. The rearrangement links TRBV12-3 or TRBV12-4 to TRBJ2-5; D remains ambiguous. The CDR3 length is 13 residues. The ends were cut back, 6 bases at V and 0 bases at J, with 8 bases in the middle. The CDR3 coding sequence is TGTGCCAGCAGCAGCCTGTACCAAGAGACCCAGTACTTC. This encodes CASSSLYQETQYF.

The rearrangement joins TRBV7-2 to TRBJ2-3; 7 bases agree with TRBD2. The CDR3 runs 14 residues. With 5 bases clipped from V and 4 bases from J, the junction kept 6 bases outside the gene matches. The V gene's germline CDR1 is SGHTA and CDR2 FQGNSA. The CDR3 spells CASSRAGPPDTQYF. CDR3 nucleotides: TGTGCCAGCAGCCGAGCGGGGCCCCCAGATACGCAGTATTTT.

V and J are TRBV9 and TRBJ2-1, with D perhaps given as TRBD1 or TRBD2 (5 bases each). Germline values: CDR1 SGDLS, CDR2 YYNGEE. With 0 bases removed from V and 7 bases from J, the gap between germline ends came to 17 bases. This CDR3 spans 16 amino acids. DNA of the CDR3: TGTGCCAGCAGCGTAGTCTCTGACGGGGCGGTAAATGAGCAGTTCTTC. Its translation: CASSVVSDGAVNEQFF.

This chain joins TRBV9 and TRBJ1-2; 7 nucleotides agree with TRBD1. Germline lookup yields CDR1 SGDLS and CDR2 YYNGEE. Trimming took 3 bases from V and 5 from J; bases not matched to a gene: 4. This CDR3 is built from 13 residues. The DNA for the CDR3 is TGTGCCAGCAGCGCGGGACAGAGTTATGGCTACACCTTC. It codes for CASSAGQSYGYTF.

The V and J genes are TRBV6-2 or TRBV6-3 and TRBJ2-2; the match to TRBD2 covers 13 bases. J lost 4 bases, V lost 6 bases, and 14 bases had no gene match. In germline, CDR1 is MNHEY, CDR2 SVGEGT. The CDR3 runs 19 residues. The CDR3 sequence: CASSPQPGLAGVPTGELFF. The CDR3 nucleotides are TGTGCCAGCAGCCCACAACCTGGACTAGCGGGGGTACCCACCGGGGAGCTGTTTTTT.

This chain joins TRBV3-1 and TRBJ2-6, with D hard to call. The V gene lost 4 bases and the J gene lost 0 bases, with 7 bases spanning the gap. CDR1 and CDR2 from the germline V gene are LGHDT and YNNKEL (reference sequence). The CDR3 contains 15 residues. The CDR3 DNA reads TGTGCCAGCAGCCCTTCCCACTCTGGGGCCAACGTCCTGACTTTC. Translating it yields CASSPSHSGANVLTF.

This clonotype was found a few times. This chain uses TRBV7-2 with TRBJ1-2; no firm D call. V was clipped by 2 bases and J by 6 bases, with 4 bases between them. The CDR3 extends over 11 amino acids. The germline V gene encodes CDR1 SGHTA and CDR2 FQGNSA. The CDR3 DNA reads TGTGCCAGCAGCTTACTCGATGGCTACACCTTC. Protein product: CASSLLDGYTF.

The chain has TRBV29-1 and TRBJ2-7; 7 bases line up with TRBD1. V gave up 3 bases and J gave up 2 bases; unmatched junction bases: 10. Germline assignment: CDR1 SQVTM and CDR2 ANQGSEA. This CDR3 spans 15 amino acids. The CDR3 bases are TGCAGCGTTGAGGTGGCAGGGACAGCCCCCTACGAGCAGTACGTC. This codes for CSVEVAGTAPYEQYV.

The V gene is TRBV7-9, the J gene TRBJ1-1, with TRBD1 as a possible D gene (6 bases). The germline gives CDR1 SEHNR, CDR2 FQNEAQ (reference sequence). The ends were cut back, 5 bases at V and 0 bases at J, with 13 bases in the middle. The CDR3 is 15 residues long. CDR3 in amino acids: CASSPRGGLNTEAFF. The DNA for the CDR3 is TGTGCCAGCAGCCCCCGGGGGGGCCTGAACACTGAAGCTTTCTTT.

The V gene is TRBV6-6, the J gene TRBJ2-5; D not certain. The CDR3 is 12 residues long. Germline loops: CDR1 MNHNY, CDR2 SVGAGI (reference sequence). The V end was cut by 2 bases, the J end by 3 bases, with 4 bases between. In DNA form, the CDR3 reads TGTGCCAGCAGTTACGTGGAAGAGACCCAGTACTTC. Translating it yields CASSYVEETQYF.

There are a few counts of this clonotype. This chain connects TRBV5-1 to TRBJ1-2, with no clear D. CDR1 SGHRS and CDR2 YFSETQ come from the germline V gene. The CDR3 contains 14 residues. The V end lost 0 bases, the J end lost 4 bases, and 10 bases lay between the germline ends. The CDR3 DNA is TGCGCCAGCAGCTTGGCCGGCTTGGGCTATGGCTACACCTTC. Protein product: CASSLAGLGYGYTF.

This sequence joins TRBV12-3 or TRBV12-4 and TRBJ1-2; D is uncertain. The CDR3 is 15 amino acids. V lost 0 bases and J lost 4, with 12 bases in between. The CDR3 protein is CASSLALGGVYGYTF. The CDR3 DNA sequence: TGTGCCAGCAGTTTAGCCCTGGGCGGAGTCTATGGCTACACCTTC.

The CDR3, as DNA: TGCAGTGCTAGAGGTCGGGACAGCTCCTACGAGCAGTACTTC. Translation: CSARGRDSSYEQYF. The chain combines TRBV20-1 with TRBJ2-7; 7 bases are a match to TRBD1. CDR1 and CDR2 (germline): DFQATT, SNEGSKA (reference sequence). CDR3 length equals 14 residues. J lost 0 bases, V lost 1 base, and 3 bases had no gene match.

On this clonotype itself: Germline is not matched at one junction end, which may reflect a read error. The V gene is TRBV24-1, the J gene TRBJ2-3; possible D gene TRBD2, 6 bases. The CDR3 contains 17 residues. Germline V gene sequence: CDR1 KGHDR, CDR2 SFDVKD. CDR3 DNA sequence: TGTGCGACCAGTGATCCCTTGGGACCAGCGGGCACAGATACGCAGGATTTT. Translated, it gives CATSDPLGPAGTDTQDF.

This clonotype was seen only a few times. The rearrangement links TRBV20-1 to TRBJ2-1; 9 nucleotides agree with TRBD2. The CDR3 totals 17 residues. Trimming at V came to 1 base and at J to 0 bases, leaving 7 bases not matched to a gene. CDR1 and CDR2 (germline): DFQATT, SNEGSKA (reference sequence). The CDR3 region is CSARGSGGRNSYNEQFF. CDR3 DNA sequence: TGCAGTGCTAGAGGCAGCGGGGGGCGTAACTCCTACAATGAGCAGTTCTTC.

This chain uses TRBV19 with TRBJ2-7, with TRBD1 matching over 8 bases. Germline lookup yields CDR1 LNHDA and CDR2 SQIVND (reference sequence). Trimming took 2 bases from V and 6 from J; bases not matched to a gene: 6. The CDR3 contains 14 residues. The CDR3 loop reads CASSISRGPFEQYV. The CDR3 nucleotides are TGTGCCAGTAGTATATCCAGGGGGCCATTCGAGCAGTACGTC.

Only a few counts were recorded for this clonotype. This chain connects TRBV5-8 to TRBJ2-7; no reliable D call. This CDR3 contains 13 residues. The V end was cut by 0 bases, the J end by 4 bases, with 8 bases between. Germline V lookup: CDR1 SGHTS, CDR2 YDEGEE. The chain's CDR3 is CASSLAWLYEQYV. The CDR3 DNA follows: TGTGCCAGCAGCTTGGCGTGGCTATACGAGCAGTACGTC.

CDR3 amino acids: CASSLGGHPSEDTQYF. The CDR3 DNA follows: TGCGCCAGCAGCTTGGGGGGACACCCCTCGGAAGATACGCAGTATTTT. The gene calls are TRBV5-1 and TRBJ2-3, with D perhaps TRBD1 (6 bases). From germline, CDR1 is SGHRS and CDR2 YFSETQ. There are 16 residues in the CDR3. The V end was cut by 0 bases, the J end by 5 bases, with 16 bases between. Full variable domain (missing parts from reference TRBV5-1 and TRBJ2-3): KAGVTQTPRYLIKTRGQQVTLSCSPISGHRSVSWYQQTPGQGLQFLFEYFSETQRNKGNFPGRFSGRQFSNSRSEMNVSTLELGDSALYLCASSLGGHPSEDTQYFGPGTRLTVL.

The V call is TRBV7-9, the J call TRBJ1-1; D is undetermined. Looked up from germline, CDR1 is SEHNR and CDR2 is FQNEAQ (reference sequence). V was shortened by 5 bases and J by 0 bases, with 13 bases between the two germline ends. The CDR3 has 15 residues. The DNA of the CDR3 is TGTGCCAGCAGCCCCCGTTTGGGAATGAACACTGAAGCTTTCTTT. Translating it yields CASSPRLGMNTEAFF.

This clonotype was observed a few times. This chain joins TRBV28 and TRBJ1-6, with TRBD1 as a possible D gene (5 bases). Germline CDR1 reads MDHEN; CDR2 reads SYDVKM. The CDR3 runs to 13 residues. The V end lost 6 bases, the J end lost 8 bases, and 11 bases lay between the germline ends. In nucleotides, the CDR3 is TGTGCCAGCAGCTTCAGACAGTATTCACCCCTCCACTTT. Translated: CASSFRQYSPLHF.

This clonotype was counted between two and nine times. The chain couples TRBV6-5 to TRBJ1-1; a weak D match, TRBD1 (5 bases). Germline CDR1 and CDR2: MNHEY and SVGAGI. This CDR3 is built from 12 residues. V shed 5 bases and J shed 5 bases, with 9 bases lying between them. The CDR3 region is CASSHDRTEAFF. The CDR3 DNA follows: TGTGCCAGCAGTCACGACAGAACTGAAGCTTTCTTT.

This clonotype came up a few times. V gene TRBV12-3 or TRBV12-4 combines with J gene TRBJ2-5; possible D gene TRBD2, 6 bases. The V end was cut by 5 bases, the J end by 9 bases, with 16 bases between. This CDR3 has 13 residues. CDR3 DNA sequence: TGTGCCAGCAGTCGGGACTCCAAGAGGGCCCAGTACTTC. Protein: CASSRDSKRAQYF.

The chain has TRBV15 and TRBJ1-5; possible D gene TRBD1, 5 bases. Trimming removed 3 bases at V and 6 bases at J, with 15 bases between. CDR1 is LNHNV, CDR2 YYDKDF, per germline (reference sequence). This CDR3 is built from 15 residues. Written as DNA, the CDR3 is TGTGCCACCAGCAGTCGCAGGGACCGTCGTCAGCCCCAGCATTTT. This codes for CATSSRRDRRQPQHF. Full variable domain (rest looked up from reference TRBV15 and TRBJ1-5): DAMVIQNPRYQVTQFGKPVTLSCSQTLNHNVMYWYQQKSSQAPKLLFHYYDKDFNNEADTPDNFQSRRPNTSFCFLDIRSPGLGDTAMYLCATSSRRDRRQPQHFGDGTRLSIL.